This T cell receptor (beta chain) was identified during a study of blood T cell repertoires in COVID-19. Study details: Sites in the United States, Italy and Spain provided acute and convalescent COVID-19 samples. Nucleic acid was either cDNA or gDNA, and it came from T cells, B-cell-depleted T cells, or PBMCs.

This clone is a singleton in its sample. Germline-derived CDR1 and CDR2 are SGHDT and YYEEEE. V gave up 4 bases and J gave up 6 bases; unmatched junction bases: 7. The CDR3 covers 14 residues. Per the original methods: Reference gene primer amplification gave nucleated cell count estimates. Using immunoSEQ multiplex PCR, the repertoire was profiled, and TCRdb retains in-frame clones only, with some absent. Clonal size and the V and J genes are those of that table, whereas D and trimming came from the DNA. The table lists 200,000 to 300,000 clones, over 80% of them singletons. Sequenced material: peripheral blood. This TCR was recovered from a woman aged 60-75 years with active or convalescent COVID-19. V is TRBV5-6 and J is TRBJ2-3; 8 nucleotides align to TRBD2. CDR3 DNA sequence: TGTGCCAGCAGCCCCGGAGCGGGAGTGGATACGCAGTATTTT. The encoded protein is CASSPGAGVDTQYF.